This T cell receptor (beta chain) was sequenced during a study of CD8 T cells in ankylosing spondylitis. Each CDR3 protein is one row after TCRdb ran MiXCR on the 5' RACE reads. The data show some 140,000 distinct CDR3 sequences, 7% to 10% seen once. A word on this clonotype: What it binds is unknown.

Germline V gene lookup returns CDR1 KGHDR and CDR2 SFDVKD. The CDR3 totals 17 residues. The V segment lost 1 base and the J segment 1 base; nucleotides outside the gene matches: 2. Study conclusions and caveats: Both synovial fluid and blood in reactive arthritis had previously been reported to carry some motif variants. According to the report, clones linked to the disease were significantly enriched in matched synovial fluid samples taken from ankylosing spondylitis patients. Disease-linked clones, CD8+, were relatively rare in peripheral blood. It appeared that ankylosing spondylitis blood was characterized by a TCR beta motif of fewer than 10 highly homologous variants.

The specimen sequenced was synovial fluid, either unsorted or a sorted T cell fraction (not recorded which). The sequence derives from a male donor with ankylosing spondylitis. The chain carries TRBV24-1 and TRBJ2-2, with 10 positions matching TRBD2. The CDR3 reads CATSDFRTSGNTGELFF. The CDR3 DNA sequence: TGTGCCACCAGTGATTTCAGGACTAGCGGGAACACCGGGGAGCTGTTTTTT.